Listed below are T cell receptor beta chains from one sample, sequenced in a study of T cell responses to AZD1222 COVID-19 vaccine. Clones were sequenced by immunoSEQ multiplex PCR, and TCRdb holds only the in-frame ones, with some missing. The table has tens of thousands of clones, less than 95% seen once. Specimen: peripheral blood, collected 28 days after the second AZD1222 dose. Every receptor here comes from an adult who received the AZD1222 COVID-19 vaccine. Each CDR3 is given with its conserved first and last residue. A D gene is named only where the DNA matches it firmly. Clone size is stated in some rows and not others, as once, few, many or a class when expanded.

v_gene	abundance	d_gene	j_gene	CDR3nt	CDR3aa
TRBV5-6	once	TRBD1	TRBJ2-7	TGTGCCAGCAGCTTAGACCGGGACAGGGTGAACTACGAGCAGTACTTC	CASSLDRDRVNYEQYF
TRBV7-8	NA	NA	TRBJ2-3	TGTGCCAGCAGCTCCCTCAATAAATGGGATACGCAGTATTTT	CASSSLNKWDTQYF
TRBV7-9	NA	NA	TRBJ2-7	TGTGCCAGCAGCCACTTAGACAGAGCCTACGAGCAGTACTTC	CASSHLDRAYEQYF
TRBV2	once	NA	TRBJ1-2	TGTGCCAGCAGTGCCCAGGTCCTATATGGCTACACCTTC	CASSAQVLYGYTF
TRBV28	once	NA	TRBJ1-2	TGTGCCAGCAGGGCATACGGGGGAGAGCGGGATGGCTACACCTTC	CASRAYGGERDGYTF
TRBV6-5	NA	NA	TRBJ2-4	TGTGCCAGCAGCCCGGGACGTCAAAACATTCAGTACTTC	CASSPGRQNIQYF
TRBV27	NA	TRBD1	TRBJ2-7	TGTGCCAGCACTTCGACCGGGACAGGGTCGTACGAGCAGTACTTC	CASTSTGTGSYEQYF
TRBV3-1/TRBV3-2	NA	NA	TRBJ1-6	TGTGCCAGCAGCCAAGCGGGAGGGGGTAATTCACCCCTCCACTTT	CASSQAGGGNSPLHF
TRBV19	NA	TRBD1	TRBJ2-2	TGTGCCAGTAGTACGAGGACAGGGGTTCCCGGGGAGCTGTTTTTT	CASSTRTGVPGELFF
TRBV20-1	NA	NA	TRBJ1-2	TGCAGTGCTAGAAATGGCTACACCTTC	CSARNGYTF
TRBV11-1	NA	TRBD1	TRBJ2-2	TGTGCCAGCAGCCCCGGGACAGGGTTGTGGACCGGGGAGCTGTTTTTT	CASSPGTGLWTGELFF
TRBV7-9	NA	NA	TRBJ2-7	TGTGCCAGCAGCTTAGATCGCAGGGGAGGGTTTCACTTC	CASSLDRRGGFHF
TRBV4-3	NA	NA	TRBJ1-1	TGCGCCAGCAGCCAAGTTCGGAACACTGAAGCTTTCTTT	CASSQVRNTEAFF
TRBV4-2	NA	TRBD1	TRBJ2-1	TGTGCCAGCAGCCAAGATCCCGACAGGGTGGCCCATGAGCAGTTCTTC	CASSQDPDRVAHEQFF
TRBV10-3	NA	NA	TRBJ1-5	TGTGCCCGCACGGTCGGGGGTGAGGGGGGACCCCAGCATTTT	CARTVGGEGGPQHF
TRBV4-2	NA	TRBD2	TRBJ2-1	TGTGCCAGCAGCCAATCCGGGGGGGCGAACAATGAGCAGTTCTTC	CASSQSGGANNEQFF
TRBV7-9	NA	NA	TRBJ1-2	TGTGCCAGCAGCTTAACTTTGAGTGGCTACACCTTC	CASSLTLSGYTF
TRBV6-6	NA	NA	TRBJ1-3	TGTGCCAGCAGTTACCAGGCGGGCACCATATATTTT	CASSYQAGTIYF
TRBV4-1	NA	NA	TRBJ1-2	TGCGCCAGCAGCCCCCAAACCGACAGGCCTGAAAGCTACACCTTC	CASSPQTDRPESYTF
TRBV7-2	few	NA	TRBJ1-6	TGTGCCAGCAGCTTGCCCCTCACCCCCAAACTAGCCTTT	CASSLPLTPKLAF
TRBV3-1/TRBV3-2	NA	TRBD2	TRBJ2-5	TGTGCCAGCAGCCAACCTTCTAGCGGGGGGGCTAAAAAGAACTTC	CASSQPSSGGAKKNF
TRBV27	few	NA	TRBJ1-2	TGTGCCAGCAGTTTTGATGCAGGGTTAAGTTATGGCTACACCTTC	CASSFDAGLSYGYTF
TRBV28	once	NA	TRBJ2-7	TGTGCCACCAGCGGACCCTACGAGCAGTACTTC	CATSGPYEQYF
TRBV7-9	few	NA	TRBJ1-1	TGTGCCAGCAGCTTAGGGTACACTGAAGCTTTCTTT	CASSLGYTEAFF
TRBV28	NA	NA	TRBJ1-5	TGTGCCAGCAGTCGAGGGGGTAGGGATAGCAATCAGCCCCAGCATTTT	CASSRGGRDSNQPQHF
TRBV7-9	NA	NA	TRBJ2-5	TGTGCCAGCAGTCGAGACGGGACCCGTGAAGAGACCCAGTACTTC	CASSRDGTREETQYF
TRBV15	NA	NA	TRBJ1-6	TGTGCCACCAGCAGAGAGTTCGCCGCCGGGGAGGAATCACCCCTCCACTTT	CATSREFAAGEESPLHF
TRBV28	NA	NA	TRBJ1-2	TGTGCCAGCAGTCCTGTGTCTTCTGGCTACACCTTC	CASSPVSSGYTF
TRBV3-1/TRBV3-2	NA	TRBD1	TRBJ1-1	TGTGCCAGCAGGGACCTTCCGACAGGGGCATCGGCTTTCTTT	CASRDLPTGASAFF
TRBV5-5	NA	NA	TRBJ1-5	TGTGCCAGCAGCAGTGACAGTTATAGCAATCAGCCCCAGCATTTT	CASSSDSYSNQPQHF
TRBV7-3	NA	TRBD2	TRBJ2-2	TGTGCCAGCAGCCCCCGGGGAGCGGGGGGGCCGGACACCGGGGAGCTGTTTTTT	CASSPRGAGGPDTGELFF
TRBV7-2	NA	TRBD2	TRBJ2-3	TGTGCCAGCAGCTTAGGTCCAGCGGGGGGCACAGATACGCAGTATTTT	CASSLGPAGGTDTQYF
TRBV13	NA	TRBD2	TRBJ2-5	TGTGCCAGCAGAGAAACGACTAGCGGGGGGGAGACCCAGTACTTC	CASRETTSGGETQYF
TRBV7-2	NA	NA	TRBJ1-1	TGTGCCAGCAGGAAGGGACGGGAGAACACTGAAGCTTTCTTT	CASRKGRENTEAFF
TRBV7-6	NA	NA	TRBJ1-3	TGTGCCAGCAGCCCCATCAGCCCTCCCCGGAACACCATATATTTT	CASSPISPPRNTIYF
TRBV30	NA	NA	TRBJ2-7	TGTGCCTGGGATCCCGGCGGAAGCTCCTACGAGCAGTACTTC	CAWDPGGSSYEQYF
TRBV7-2	NA	NA	TRBJ2-3	TGTGCCAGCAGCAAAGACAGGGCGGGAACAGATACGCAGTATTTT	CASSKDRAGTDTQYF
TRBV28	NA	NA	TRBJ1-2	TGTGCCAGCAGTTTGTCTGGGTCTCGTGGCTACACCTTC	CASSLSGSRGYTF
TRBV9	NA	NA	TRBJ1-2	TGTGCCAGCAGCGTAGCGTTAGAGGGGTGGGGCTACACCTTC	CASSVALEGWGYTF
TRBV11-2	NA	TRBD1	TRBJ2-7	TGTGCCAGCAGCTTATATTGGCCAGGGGGCTACGAGCAGTACTTC	CASSLYWPGGYEQYF
TRBV3-1/TRBV3-2	NA	TRBD1	TRBJ2-7	TGTGCCAGCAGACGACAGGGCACGGGCTACGAGCAGTACTTC	CASRRQGTGYEQYF
TRBV6-5	NA	NA	TRBJ1-4	TGTGCCAGCAGTTACTCACGGGAGCCCTATGAAAAACTGTTTTTT	CASSYSREPYEKLFF
TRBV6-5	NA	NA	TRBJ2-7	TGTGCCAGCAAAACAGGGACCTACGAGCAGTACTTC	CASKTGTYEQYF
TRBV12-3/TRBV12-4	NA	NA	TRBJ2-7	TGTGCCAGCACCCCGCAGCGCTACGAGCAGTACTTC	CASTPQRYEQYF
TRBV3-1/TRBV3-2	NA	NA	TRBJ2-7	TGTGCCAGCAGCCAAGACCCCACTAGTCGGCGCGAGCAGTACTTC	CASSQDPTSRREQYF
TRBV25-1	NA	NA	TRBJ1-2	TGTGCCAGCAGTGAATCGGGAGTTTCTAACTATGGCTACACCTTC	CASSESGVSNYGYTF